This T cell receptor (beta chain) emerged from a study of shared clonotypes between healthy human individuals. Study context: CD4 naive and CD4 memory each took three plates per donor, while CD8 naive took two and CD8 memory one.

Trimming removed 2 bases at V and 8 bases at J, with 4 bases between. The CDR3 loop spans 12 amino acids. From germline, CDR1 is SEHNR and CDR2 FQNEAQ (reference sequence). Findings and caveats of the study: A limitation of the genetic and exposure-history diversity represented arose from few donors.

Assay: immunoSEQ multiplex PCR; the TCRdb copy retains only in-frame clones and omits some. This sample has around 2.1 million clones, with under 97% found just once. All of the donors resided in Nashville, Tennessee, and each was a Caucasian adult. Comment on this clone: Its antigen is not known.

The genes are TRBV7-9 and TRBJ1-6; D unclear. What was sequenced was naive CD4+ T cells sorted from blood. Subset noted: CD45RA+ positively selected. The TCR comes from a man younger than 30 in good health. CDR3: CASSLRDSPLHF. The CDR3 DNA reads TGTGCCAGCAGCTTAAGGGATTCACCCCTCCACTTT.